Listed below are T cell receptor beta chains from one sample, sequenced in a study of T cell responses to AZD1222 COVID-19 vaccine. Libraries were prepared by immunoSEQ multiplex PCR; TCRdb keeps only in-frame clonotypes and omits some of them. The repertoire holds more than 150,000 clones, with approximately 90% as singletons. Sequencing was performed on peripheral blood, taken on day 0 of AZD1222 vaccination. The receptors here all came from an adult in good health. The CDR3 runs from the conserved cysteine through the conserved F or W. The D gene is left open where the match is weak. Only part of the rows carry a size: once, few, many, or a class if the clone is expanded.

D gene,clone size,J gene,V gene,CDR3 DNA,CDR3 protein
TRBD1,.,TRBJ1-6,TRBV7-3,TGTGCCAGCAGCTTAGGAGGGACAGGGGGCGGGTCACCCCTCCACTTT,CASSLGGTGGGSPLHF
TRBD1,.,TRBJ1-3,TRBV5-1,TGCGCCAGCAGCTTGGAGGGGGCCCCCTCTGGAAACACCATATATTTT,CASSLEGAPSGNTIYF
.,.,TRBJ2-1,TRBV4-3,TGCGCCAGCAGCCAAGATTTTGTCCGAGCAACCTACAATGAGCAGTTCTTC,CASSQDFVRATYNEQFF
.,.,TRBJ1-2,TRBV6-5,TGTGCCAGCAGTTCGGACAGTGGCTATGGCTACACCTTC,CASSSDSGYGYTF
.,.,TRBJ1-3,TRBV19,TGTGCCAGTAGTATTTTAATCGGGACGAGCTCTGGAAACACCATATATTTT,CASSILIGTSSGNTIYF
.,.,TRBJ2-3,TRBV6-2/TRBV6-3,TGTGCTAGCAGTTTAGGAGAGGTCCGGGGGCAGTATTTT,CASSLGEVRGQYF
TRBD1,once,TRBJ1-2,TRBV29-1,TGCAGCGTTGAAAGTATCCGGGACAGGGGGCTTTCGGGCTATGGCTACACCTTC,CSVESIRDRGLSGYGYTF
TRBD1,.,TRBJ2-7,TRBV4-1,TGCGCCAGCAGTCGGGACAGGGGAAACGAGCAGTACTTC,CASSRDRGNEQYF
.,.,TRBJ1-4,TRBV15,TGTGCCACCAGCAGAGAATCTAAGGGAGCAACTAATGAAAAACTGTTTTTT,CATSRESKGATNEKLFF
.,once,TRBJ2-7,TRBV18,TGTGCCAGCTCACCAGAGCAGGGGAGGTACGAGCAGTACTTC,CASSPEQGRYEQYF
TRBD2,.,TRBJ2-1,TRBV5-6,TGTGCCAGCAGCTTGGGACTAGCGGGTGGCCTAGGGCAGTTCTTC,CASSLGLAGGLGQFF
TRBD2,.,TRBJ2-5,TRBV19,TGTGCCAGTAGTTCCTCCCCGACATGGGAGGGGACCCAGTACTTC,CASSSSPTWEGTQYF
.,.,TRBJ1-5,TRBV12-3/TRBV12-4,TGTGCCAGTGGGGGGGGGAACCAGCCCCAGCATTTT,CASGGGNQPQHF
.,.,TRBJ2-1,TRBV5-8,TGTGCCAGCAGGAAAGGTCTAGACAGTGAGCAGTTCTTC,CASRKGLDSEQFF
.,.,TRBJ1-4,TRBV18,TGTGCCAGCTCACCACTGGATGAAAAACTGTTTTTT,CASSPLDEKLFF